This passage covers 24 T cell receptor beta chains from one sample sequenced in a study of blood T cells in healthy people across ages (dated by TCRdb to between 2015 and 2017). Receptor libraries were prepared by 5' RACE. Instrument used: Illumina HiSeq 2500. A second PCR of roughly 7 to 12 cycles was run with a J-beta primer mix and a sample-barcoded 5' primer. TCRdb trimmed public reads at Q25 via fastp, called clones via MiXCR and kept in-frame beta chains. Each entry merges the rows of one CDR3 protein and shows their most common DNA and genes. Present in this sample are fewer than 600,000 distinct CDR3 sequences, over 25% of which were seen just once. The biggest ten clones account for 3.6% of the sample. These sequences were also reported in another study, on T cells of mothers and their children.

The sequenced sample was blood. These receptors all stem from a boy between 2 and 10 years old in good health.

This clonotype was observed a handful of times. The chain recombines TRBV5-1 with TRBJ1-2; TRBD1 is a possible D gene (6 bases). The CDR3 contains 13 residues. V was shortened by 1 base and J by 8 bases, with 12 bases between the two germline ends. Germline V CDR1 and CDR2: SGHRS, YFSETQ. CDR3: CASSLKQGRGYTF. CDR3 bases: TGCGCCAGCAGCTTGAAACAGGGCAGGGGCTACACCTTC.

This rearrangement joins TRBV6-5 to TRBJ2-4, with D unclear. The CDR3 extends over 13 amino acids. Germline assignment: CDR1 MNHEY and CDR2 SVGAGI. V was trimmed by 6 bases and J by 9 bases, leaving 15 bases between them. CDR3 in DNA: TGTGCCAGCAGGTCCACGGGCTTGGGCATTCAGTACTTC. Encoded protein: CASRSTGLGIQYF.

The rearrangement links TRBV27 to TRBJ1-4; the D gene is possibly TRBD1 (6 bases). From germline, CDR1 is MNHEY and CDR2 SMNVEV (reference sequence). The CDR3 contains 15 residues. V was pared by 2 bases and J by 8 bases, with 15 bases between. The CDR3 protein is CASSLKGVLPEKLFF. Here the CDR3 DNA reads TGTGCCAGCAGTTTAAAGGGGGTTCTCCCCGAAAAACTGTTTTTT.

The J gene is TRBJ2-2, the V gene TRBV20-1; 7 bases match TRBD1. V lost 2 bases to trimming and J lost 6 bases; unmatched junction nucleotides: 0. Germline values: CDR1 DFQATT, CDR2 SNEGSKA (reference sequence). The CDR3 is 12 amino acids. The CDR3 DNA is TGCAGTGCTAGACAGGGGGCCGGGGAGCTGTTTTTT. Translating gives CSARQGAGELFF.

This clonotype has a handful of counts. The J gene is TRBJ2-5, the V gene TRBV10-3; TRBD2 agrees at 12 bases. Germline trimming cut 2 bases from V and 4 bases from J; bases unmatched to any gene: 11. The CDR3 loop spans 18 amino acids. Germline V CDR1 and CDR2: ENHRY, SYGVKD. The CDR3 loop is CAISEALAGGPKRETQYF. CDR3 coding DNA: TGTGCCATCAGTGAGGCCCTAGCGGGAGGGCCGAAGCGAGAGACCCAGTACTTC.

This clonotype was seen a few times. This chain links TRBV18 with TRBJ1-2; D possibly corresponds to TRBD1 (5 bases). CDR1 is KGHSH, CDR2 LQKENI, per germline. The CDR3 consists of 14 residues. V lost 6 bases, J lost 2 bases, and 13 bases lay in between. CDR3 coding DNA: TGTGCCAGCTCGCCCTCCCGGGACAACTATGGCTACACCTTC. Residues: CASSPSRDNYGYTF.

This clonotype was recorded a few times. This chain uses TRBV7-8 with TRBJ2-5; D unresolved. The end of the DNA fits TRBJ2-7 better, so the J call may be wrong. This CDR3 contains 14 residues. Looked up from germline, CDR1 is SGHVS and CDR2 is FQNEAQ. DNA for the CDR3: TGTGCCAGCAGCCCTTTCATGGTCTCCTACGAGCAGTACTTC. Translating gives CASSPFMVSYEQYF.

This clonotype has just a few counts. V and J are TRBV3-1 and TRBJ2-3, with TRBD2 identical over 8 bases. Losses at the gene ends were 0 bases for V and 13 bases for J; bases not matched to a gene: 6. Germline lookup yields CDR1 LGHDT and CDR2 YNNKEL (reference sequence). There are 13 residues in the CDR3. CDR3 DNA: TGTGCCAGCAGCCAAGATGGCCGGGAGGGGAAGTATTTT. It translates to CASSQDGREGKYF.

The chain recombines TRBV5-5 with TRBJ1-6; possible D gene TRBD1, 5 bases. From germline, CDR1 is SGHKS and CDR2 YYEKEE (reference sequence). The CDR3 has 17 residues. V lost 0 bases, J lost 10 bases, and 20 bases lay in between. CDR3 coding DNA: TGTGCCAGCAGCTTGGAGGCAGGGATGGGTCTACGGTCACCCCTCCACTTT. It yields the protein CASSLEAGMGLRSPLHF.

In this sample, this clonotype turned up a few times. The V call is TRBV12-3 or TRBV12-4, the J call TRBJ2-2; possibly TRBD2 for D (5 bases). The V end lost 8 bases, the J end lost 3 bases, and 13 bases lay between the germline ends. The CDR3 length is 14 residues. CDR3 sequence reads: CASRLPGYTGELFF. The DNA for the CDR3 is TGTGCCAGCCGACTGCCGGGGTACACCGGGGAGCTGTTTTTT.

The chain links TRBV20-1 to TRBJ2-3; 12 bases match TRBD2. The CDR3 length is 16 residues. Germline CDR1 and CDR2: DFQATT and SNEGSKA (reference sequence). The junction had 11 bases not matched to a gene; V was cut back by 5 bases and J by 5 bases. The CDR3 DNA sequence: TGCAGTGCTCCGAAATCTAGCGGGAGGGCCATAGATACGCAGTATTTT. This translates into CSAPKSSGRAIDTQYF.

The rearrangement uses TRBV4-1 and TRBJ1-1; 9 bases agree with TRBD1. The CDR3 totals 16 residues. V shed 3 bases and J 3 bases; nucleotides not matched to a gene: 8. Germline V lookup: CDR1 MGHRA, CDR2 YSYEKL. The CDR3 protein is CASSHPPDRGDTEAFF. The CDR3 bases are TGCGCCAGCAGCCATCCCCCCGACAGGGGGGACACTGAAGCTTTCTTT.

The table lists this clonotype with a few counts. For the CDR3, the DNA is TGTGCCAGCAGCCCTAGGTGGGGACCTCAAGAGACCCAGTACTTC. Its translation is CASSPRWGPQETQYF. The chain carries TRBV6-5 and TRBJ2-5; D possibly uses TRBD1 or TRBD2 (5 bases each). Deletions cut 6 bases from V and 2 bases from J, with 16 bases between. CDR1 and CDR2 from the germline V gene are MNHEY and SVGAGI. This CDR3 region has 15 residues.

The V call is TRBV7-9, the J call TRBJ1-3; weak D call: TRBD1 (6 bases). Trimming took 5 bases from V and 0 from J, leaving 14 bases between them. This CDR3 has 16 residues. Germline CDR1 and CDR2: SEHNR and FQNEAQ (reference sequence). The CDR3 region has the DNA TGTGCCAGCAGCCCCAGACAGGCTTCCTCTGGAAACACCATATATTTT. It yields the protein CASSPRQASSGNTIYF. The entire variable domain, with the rest obtained from reference TRBV7-9 and TRBJ1-3, is as follows: DTGVSQNPRHKITKRGQNVTFRCDPISEHNRLYWYRQTLGQGPEFLTYFQNEAQLEKSRLLSDRFSAERPKGSFSTLEIQRTEQGDSAMYLCASSPRQASSGNTIYFGEGSWLTVV.

The rearrangement joins TRBV12-3 or TRBV12-4 to TRBJ2-1; no firm D call. This CDR3 region has 13 residues. The ends were cut back, 5 bases at V and 6 bases at J, with 11 bases in the middle. CDR3 sequence: CASSPELANEQFF. CDR3 DNA: TGTGCCAGCAGTCCCGAACTCGCCAATGAGCAGTTCTTC.

This clonotype was counted only a few times. The CDR3 reads CASSLGHNAVRDAANYGYTF. DNA of the CDR3: TGCGCCAGCAGCTTGGGACATAACGCTGTCCGGGACGCAGCTAACTATGGCTACACCTTC. The rearrangement joins TRBV5-1 to TRBJ1-2; possibly TRBD1 for D (5 bases). The CDR3 loop spans 20 amino acids. The V gene lost 0 bases and the J gene lost 0 bases, with 24 bases spanning the gap. Germline V gene data show CDR1 as SGHRS and CDR2 as YFSETQ.

The rearrangement links TRBV18 to TRBJ1-6; 7 nucleotides agree with TRBD1. Germline CDR1 KGHSH, CDR2 LQKENI. V trimming: 3 bases; J trimming: 6 bases; junction bases outside the gene matches: 5. This CDR3 is built from 15 residues. For the CDR3, the DNA is TGTGCCAGCTCACCGGCCAGGGGGTTTAATTCACCCCTCCACTTT. Translation: CASSPARGFNSPLHF.

The chain combines TRBV12-3 or TRBV12-4 with TRBJ1-2; 8 nucleotides match TRBD1. The V and J ends lost 8 bases and 7 bases, in that order; junction bases with no gene match: 15. The CDR3 is made up of 15 amino acids. The CDR3 DNA is TGTGCCAGCGCGGCTTCAGGGGGCTGGGAGCCTGGCTACACCTTC. This translates into CASAASGGWEPGYTF.

This clonotype was recorded a few times. This rearrangement joins TRBV5-4 to TRBJ2-5, with D maybe TRBD2 (5 bases). Germline-derived CDR1 and CDR2 are SGHNT and YYREEE (reference sequence). This CDR3 contains 15 residues. The ends were cut back, 4 bases at V and 2 bases at J, with 15 bases in the middle. In nucleotides, the CDR3 is TGTGCCAGCAGCAGACGACTCGAGGGACAAGAGACCCAGTACTTC. It encodes CASSRRLEGQETQYF.

This clonotype was observed a handful of times. The genes are TRBV9 and TRBJ2-5, with 11 nucleotides matching TRBD1. V dropped 3 bases and J dropped 7; count of bases not matched to a gene: 11. Germline V CDR1 and CDR2: SGDLS, YYNGEE. The CDR3 has 16 residues. CDR3 nucleotide sequence: TGTGCCAGCAGCGCCTCCTCCGGGACAGGGGGTTTGACCCAGTACTTC. Protein product: CASSASSGTGGLTQYF.

This clonotype was seen more than once but under ten times. The chain couples TRBV20-1 to TRBJ1-4; TRBD1 aligns across 9 bases. CDR1 is DFQATT and CDR2 is SNEGSKA in the germline V gene (reference sequence). With 5 bases clipped from V and 2 bases from J, the junction kept 3 bases outside the gene matches. This CDR3 comprises 14 residues. The chain's CDR3 is CSALGTGTNEKLFF. CDR3 nucleotides: TGCAGTGCTCTCGGGACAGGGACTAATGAAAAACTGTTTTTT.

The rearrangement joins TRBV29-1 to TRBJ1-5; no clear D. With 7 bases removed from V and 0 bases from J, the gap between germline ends came to 7 bases. This CDR3 has 12 amino acids. The germline gives CDR1 SQVTM, CDR2 ANQGSEA. In DNA, the CDR3 is TGCAGCGCTTACTTTAGCAATCAGCCCCAGCATTTT. The encoded protein is CSAYFSNQPQHF.

The chain recombines TRBV5-1 with TRBJ1-2; no definite D call. Trimming removed 0 bases from V and 4 bases from J, with 10 bases in between. CDR3 length: 14 amino acids. Germline V gene sequence: CDR1 SGHRS, CDR2 YFSETQ. The chain's CDR3 is CASSLGTTVYGYTF. The DNA of the CDR3 is TGCGCCAGCAGCTTGGGAACGACGGTCTATGGCTACACCTTC.

The chain has TRBV6-1 and TRBJ1-2; D unclear. The CDR3 loop spans 13 amino acids. Germline V lookup: CDR1 MNHNS, CDR2 SASEGT. V lost 5 bases to trimming and J lost 5 bases, with 12 bases between them. CDR3 sequence (DNA): TGTGCCAGCAGTTATTTGGAGGGTTATGGCTACACCTTC. Translated: CASSYLEGYGYTF.